A selection of T cell receptor beta chains follows, all from one sample in a study of T cell repertoires in cytomegalovirus infection. One entry per CDR3 protein, called by TCRdb with MiXCR from the reads. The sample lists more than 150,000 distinct CDR3 sequences, roughly a fifth seen once, with approximately 2.9% in the top ten. The material sequenced was PBMCs. The receptor set was obtained from a human donor in good health (CMV status not recorded). Some clones in this sample may be carry-over from other donors' samples. CDR3s include the opening cysteine and the closing phenylalanine or tryptophan. D genes are given only for firm matches. Rows give clone size only sometimes, using once, few, many, or a class for an expanded clone.

TRBJ2-5,.,many,TRBV7-9,CASSPAIGQGLETQYF,TGTGCCAGCAGCCCCGCTATTGGGCAAGGGCTGGAGACCCAGTACTTC
TRBJ2-7,TRBD2,few,TRBV2,CASSAPQGLGGALRSDEQYF,TGTGCCAGCAGCGCACCCCAAGGACTAGGAGGGGCCCTACGGTCTGACGAGCAGTACTTC
TRBJ2-1,.,.,TRBV4-1,CASSQGLGAGASEQFF,TGCGCCAGCAGCCAAGGTTTGGGGGCAGGGGCCAGTGAGCAGTTCTTC
TRBJ1-2,.,.,TRBV18,CASSIRIGDGYTF,TGTGCCAGCTCAATCCGTATAGGGGATGGCTACACCTTC
TRBJ1-5,.,few,TRBV12-3/TRBV12-4,CASSFGDQPQHF,TGTGCCAGCAGTTTCGGGGATCAGCCCCAGCATTTT
TRBJ2-7,TRBD2,few,TRBV6-6,CASSYSTAGGNPEQYF,TGTGCCAGCAGTTACTCGACAGCGGGAGGTAATCCCGAGCAGTACTTC
TRBJ2-7,.,few,TRBV14,CASSRTGYEQYF,TGTGCCAGCAGCCGAACGGGCTACGAGCAGTACTTC
TRBJ2-7,.,few,TRBV30,CAWSVGSYEQYF,TGTGCCTGGAGTGTCGGCTCCTACGAGCAGTACTTC
TRBJ1-4,.,.,TRBV7-9,CASSPTARGYEKLFF,TGTGCCAGCAGCCCAACGGCGAGGGGCTATGAAAAACTGTTTTTT
TRBJ2-3,TRBD2,many,TRBV11-2,CASSLLAGVNRDTQYF,TGTGCCAGCAGCTTACTAGCGGGAGTTAATCGAGATACGCAGTATTTT
TRBJ2-5,TRBD1,few,TRBV12-3/TRBV12-4,CASGDGTGGEETQYF,TGTGCCAGCGGAGACGGGACAGGGGGCGAAGAGACCCAGTACTTC
TRBJ2-1,TRBD2,few,TRBV7-2,CASSTWTGHGLAGKFNEQFF,TGTGCCAGCAGCACCTGGACAGGCCACGGACTAGCGGGCAAATTCAATGAGCAGTTCTTC
TRBJ2-3,.,many,TRBV7-2,CASSLEATTDTQYF,TGTGCCAGCAGCTTAGAGGCGACCACAGATACGCAGTATTTT
TRBJ2-7,.,few,TRBV5-5,CASSPTPQTPYEQYF,TGTGCCAGCAGCCCTACACCCCAAACGCCGTACGAGCAGTACTTC
TRBJ2-3,TRBD2,.,TRBV7-2,CASSLAGWLAGGTDTQYF,TGTGCCAGCAGCTTAGCTGGATGGCTAGCGGGAGGCACAGATACGCAGTATTTT
TRBJ2-5,.,many,TRBV7-2,CASSLGTGRSTQYF,TGTGCCAGCAGCCTAGGGACGGGGCGTTCGACCCAGTACTTC
TRBJ2-5,TRBD1,many,TRBV7-2,CASSATGGETQYF,TGTGCCAGCAGCGCCACAGGGGGAGAGACCCAGTACTTC
TRBJ2-7,.,.,TRBV5-5,CASSSEGIRNDYEQYF,TGTGCCAGCAGCTCAGAAGGGATAAGAAATGACTACGAGCAGTACTTC
TRBJ2-7,TRBD1,.,TRBV7-9,CASSITGQATYEQYF,TGTGCCAGCAGCATAACGGGACAGGCAACCTACGAGCAGTACTTC
TRBJ1-2,.,once,TRBV9,CASSPTRASNYGYTF,TGTGCCAGCAGCCCAACACGGGCCTCTAACTATGGCTACACCTTC
TRBJ1-5,.,.,TRBV6-1,CASSSWGREDQPQHF,TGTGCCAGCAGTTCGTGGGGCAGGGAAGATCAGCCCCAGCATTTT
TRBJ2-6,.,.,TRBV6-7,CASSYGRTSSGANVLTF,TGTGCCAGCAGTTACGGACGTACCAGCTCTGGGGCCAACGTCCTGACTTTC
TRBJ1-1,.,few,TRBV6-6,CASRPGGAYTEAFF,TGTGCCAGCAGACCTGGGGGCGCGTACACTGAAGCTTTCTTT
TRBJ2-5,.,many,TRBV6-6,CASSLSGQETQYF,TGTGCCAGCAGCCTCTCAGGGCAAGAGACCCAGTACTTC
TRBJ2-1,.,.,TRBV10-1,CASSKDPRNEQFF,TGCGCCAGCAGTAAGGATCCCCGGAATGAGCAGTTCTTC
TRBJ2-3,.,many,TRBV7-2,CASSLDGTDTQYF,TGTGCCAGCAGCTTAGACGGGACAGATACGCAGTATTTT
TRBJ2-4,.,many,TRBV5-4,CASSAWAAKNIQYF,TGTGCCAGCAGCGCGTGGGCAGCCAAAAACATTCAGTACTTC
TRBJ2-5,.,few,TRBV9,CASSPLYGGSETQYF,TGTGCCAGCAGCCCCCTATATGGGGGCTCAGAGACCCAGTACTTC
TRBJ2-3,.,.,TRBV7-2,CASKGLVGSGRRTDTQYF,TGTGCCAGCAAAGGGCTCGTCGGAAGCGGCAGGAGGACAGATACGCAGTATTTT
TRBJ2-1,.,many,TRBV28,CASSFPEYNEQFF,TGTGCCAGCAGTTTTCCTGAATACAATGAGCAGTTCTTC
TRBJ2-1,.,.,TRBV25-1,CASSESTYNEQFF,TGTGCCAGCAGTGAATCTACCTACAATGAGCAGTTCTTC
TRBJ2-2,.,.,TRBV5-1,CASSLRTSQGSGELFF,TGCGCCAGCAGCTTGAGAACTAGCCAGGGGTCCGGGGAGCTGTTTTTT
TRBJ1-5,.,.,TRBV12-3/TRBV12-4,CASSPTGSNQRQHF,TGTGCCAGCAGTCCCACAGGGAGTAATCAGCGCCAGCATTTT
TRBJ1-1,.,.,TRBV6-1,CATPGQTANTEAFF,TGTGCCACCCCGGGTCAGACGGCGAACACTGAAGCTTTCTTT
TRBJ1-3,TRBD1,few,TRBV9,CASSGQGSSGNTIYF,TGTGCCAGCAGCGGACAGGGGTCCTCTGGAAACACCATATATTTT
TRBJ2-7,.,.,TRBV12-3/TRBV12-4,CASSFGRHEQYF,TGTGCCAGCAGTTTCGGGCGCCACGAGCAGTACTTC
TRBJ2-2,.,.,TRBV7-8,CASSSQGGRANTGELFF,TGTGCCAGCAGCTCCCAGGGGGGACGCGCGAACACCGGGGAGCTGTTTTTT